These 14 T cell receptor beta chains were all obtained from the same sample, sequenced in a study of T cells in Graves' hyperthyroidism and ophthalmopathy. RNA transcripts served as the template for amplifying TCR beta CDR3 regions. The TCR CDR3 was amplified in a first-round RT-PCR using the HTBI primer set. MiXCR was run by TCRdb on the multiplex PCR reads, yielding one entry per CDR3 protein. The table records over 700,000 distinct CDR3 sequences, around 20% of them present only once. Sequenced sample: blood. These receptors were collected from a woman aged 50 to 60 with Graves' hyperthyroidism that later progressed to Graves' ophthalmopathy.

J is TRBJ1-1 and V is TRBV28, with D unclear. Germline V gene sequence: CDR1 MDHEN, CDR2 SYDVKM. This CDR3 contains 12 residues. V was trimmed by 1 base and J by 8 bases, leaving 8 bases between them. DNA of the CDR3: TGTGCCAGCAGTTTATTGGAAGCCGAAGCTTTCTTT. This codes for CASSLLEAEAFF.

This clonotype was seen ten or more times. This rearrangement joins TRBV12-3 or TRBV12-4 to TRBJ1-2, with D hard to call. V was shortened by 2 bases and J by 3 bases, with 10 bases between the two germline ends. This CDR3 is 14 amino acids long. CDR3 protein: CASSLRRPYYGYTF. CDR3 DNA sequence: TGTGCCAGCAGTTTACGGAGGCCTTACTATGGCTACACCTTC.

This clonotype was found many times. The V call is TRBV18, the J call TRBJ1-1; TRBD1 is a possible D gene (5 bases). This CDR3 contains 16 residues. Trimming shortened V by 0 bases and J by 3 bases, and 14 bases separated the two germline ends. Germline values: CDR1 KGHSH, CDR2 LQKENI. The CDR3 spells CASSPPEAGRDTEAFF. The CDR3 DNA sequence: TGTGCCAGCTCACCACCGGAAGCAGGGAGGGACACTGAAGCTTTCTTT. Full variable domain (missing parts from reference TRBV18 and TRBJ1-1): NAGVMQNPRHLVRRRGQEARLRCSPMKGHSHVYWYRQLPEEGLKFMVYLQKENIIDESGMPKERFSAEFPKEGPSILRIQQVVRGDSAAYFCASSPPEAGRDTEAFFGQGTRLTVV.

At least ten counts were recorded for this clonotype. This sequence joins TRBV12-3 or TRBV12-4 and TRBJ1-1; D is undetermined. The V and J ends lost 3 bases and 7 bases respectively, with 9 bases between them. The CDR3 spans 12 residues. The CDR3 nucleotides read TGTGCCAGCAGTTTCGGCCCCGTTGAAGCTTTCTTT. This translates into CASSFGPVEAFF.

There are many counts of this clonotype. The chain uses TRBV3-1 and TRBJ2-7; tentative D call: TRBD2 (7 bases). Trimming took off 4 bases at V and 2 bases at J, with 15 bases between the two ends. Germline CDR1 is LGHDT and CDR2 is YNNKEL (reference sequence). The CDR3 has 15 residues. The CDR3 nucleotides read TGTGCCAGCAGCCGCGGGGGCAGCCGAGCCTACGAGCAGTACTTC. Translated: CASSRGGSRAYEQYF.

This clonotype was detected a few times. The chain carries TRBV7-3 and TRBJ2-1; 7 bases line up with TRBD1. CDR3 length: 17 amino acids. J was trimmed by 8 bases and V by 2 bases; bases with no gene match: 15. Germline V gives CDR1 SGHTA, CDR2 FQGTGA. This chain's CDR3 is CASSLGGQRTLWDEQFF. In nucleotides, the CDR3 is TGTGCCAGCAGCTTAGGGGGACAGCGGACGCTTTGGGATGAGCAGTTCTTC. The full variable domain, rest sourced from reference TRBV7-3 and TRBJ2-1, is GAGVSQTPSNKVTEKGKYVELRCDPISGHTALYWYRQSLGQGPEFLIYFQGTGAADDSGLPNDRFFAVRPEGSVSTLKIQRTERGDSAVYLCASSLGGQRTLWDEQFFGPGTRLTVL.

This clonotype was counted many times. V usage is TRBV2 and J usage is TRBJ1-2; TRBD1 is a possible D gene (5 bases). The V end was cut by 5 bases, the J end by 0 bases, with 13 bases between. Germline-derived CDR1 and CDR2 are SNHLY and FYNNEI. There are 15 residues in the CDR3. As DNA, the CDR3 is TGTGCCAGCAGTCTCGACGGGGCATCTAACTATGGCTACACCTTC. It codes for CASSLDGASNYGYTF.

The rearrangement uses TRBV5-1 and TRBJ2-2, with 9 bases that match TRBD1. This CDR3 is 15 amino acids long. V gave up 3 bases and J gave up 8 bases; unmatched junction bases: 8. Per germline, CDR1 SGHRS and CDR2 YFSETQ. CDR3: CASSSADRGDGELFF. The CDR3 DNA reads as TGCGCCAGCAGCTCCGCGGACAGGGGAGATGGGGAGCTGTTTTTT.

This clonotype was detected many times. V is TRBV13 and J is TRBJ2-5, with a tentative D call TRBD2 (6 bases). CDR3 size: 16 residues. Germline CDR1 reads PRHDT; CDR2 reads FYEKMQ (reference sequence). Trimming removed 5 bases at V and 2 bases at J, with 18 bases between. The CDR3 reads CASSARAWREQETQYF. CDR3 coding DNA: TGTGCCAGCAGCGCACGTGCGTGGAGGGAGCAAGAGACCCAGTACTTC.

This clonotype has only a few counts. This chain uses TRBV7-9 with TRBJ2-5, with D uncertain. The CDR3 totals 13 residues. V gave up 1 base and J gave up 4 bases, with 7 bases separating them. Germline values: CDR1 SEHNR, CDR2 FQNEAQ (reference sequence). In DNA, the CDR3 is TGTGCCAGCAGCTTAGAGACGCGAGAGACCCAGTACTTC. Protein product: CASSLETRETQYF.

This sequence joins TRBV5-4 and TRBJ2-1; 11 bases align to TRBD2. The CDR3 contains 15 residues. Trimming cost V 4 bases and J 4 bases; bases outside gene matches: 4. Looked up from germline, CDR1 is SGHNT and CDR2 is YYREEE (reference sequence). The CDR3 here is CASSQTSGVYNEQFF. The CDR3 DNA reads as TGTGCCAGCAGCCAGACTAGCGGGGTATACAATGAGCAGTTCTTC.

The rearrangement links TRBV6-5 to TRBJ2-5; 7 nucleotides align to TRBD2. Unmatched junction bases numbered 5, after V lost 2 bases and J lost 5 bases. The CDR3 is made up of 14 amino acids. The germline CDR1 and CDR2 sequences are MNHEY and SVGAGI. CDR3 coding DNA: TGTGCCAGCAGTTACATCTTCGGGGGGGAGACCCAGTACTTC. This gives the protein CASSYIFGGETQYF.

This clonotype occurred many times. This chain uses TRBV5-1 with TRBJ2-1, with unresolved D. Trimming left V 4 bases short and J 0 bases short, with 14 bases between. Germline V gene lookup returns CDR1 SGHRS and CDR2 YFSETQ. This CDR3 is 16 amino acids long. This CDR3 reads CASSGRTEHSYNEQFF. The CDR3 DNA reads as TGCGCCAGCAGCGGCCGGACGGAACACTCCTACAATGAGCAGTTCTTC.

This clonotype has at least ten counts. The V and J genes are TRBV3-1 and TRBJ2-7, with D perhaps given as TRBD1 or TRBD2 (5 bases each). This CDR3 has 12 amino acids. Trimming shortened V by 8 bases and J by 6 bases, and 14 bases separated the two germline ends. Per the germline V gene, CDR1 is LGHDT and CDR2 is YNNKEL (reference sequence). CDR3 DNA sequence: TGTGCCAGCTGCCGGTGGGGGACCGAGCAGTACTTC. Protein product: CASCRWGTEQYF.